The present TCR beta chain was sequenced within a study of blood T cell repertoires in COVID-19. Whole-study context: The origin of the acute and convalescent COVID-19 samples was the United States, Italy and Spain. Sources were T cells, B-cell-depleted T cells, or PBMCs; the material itself was cDNA or gDNA.

Study processing details: Nucleated cell counts were estimated from reference gene primer amplification. Sequencing used immunoSEQ multiplex PCR; TCRdb keeps in-frame clones, though not all of them. From that table come the V and J calls and clone size; the DNA was used to work out D and trimming. This sample has roughly 41,000 clones; just under 85% occur once, and the top ten carry more than 4%. The sequenced material came from peripheral blood. The TCR was taken from a man in his fifties or sixties with active COVID-19.

CDR3 coding DNA: TGTGCCAGCAGTTCAACGGGACTAGTGGAGACCCAGTACTTC. Amino acid sequence: CASSSTGLVETQYF. This rearrangement joins TRBV6-5 to TRBJ2-5; 8 nucleotides match TRBD2. With 4 bases clipped from V and 5 bases from J, the junction kept 6 bases outside the gene matches. There are 14 residues in the CDR3. Germline assignment: CDR1 MNHEY and CDR2 SVGAGI.